These T cell receptor beta chains were read from a single sample in a study of T cells in Graves' hyperthyroidism and ophthalmopathy. TCRdb reprocessed the multiplex PCR reads with MiXCR, giving one entry per CDR3 protein. The repertoire includes around 500,000 distinct CDR3 sequences, more than 15% of them detected once, and 29% sits in the top ten. Sequenced sample: blood. The receptors originated from a woman aged 25 to 39 with Graves' ophthalmopathy. Both conserved end residues are part of each CDR3. Fields, in order: J gene, clone size, V gene, D gene, CDR3 protein, CDR3 DNA. D genes are given only for firm matches. A clone size is listed for some rows: how often the clone was seen (once, few, many), or a class if it is expanded.

J gene: TRBJ2-1; clone size: many; V gene: TRBV7-2; D gene: .; CDR3 protein: CASSSRGGLVGDEQFF; CDR3 DNA: TGTGCCAGCAGCTCTAGGGGGGGGCTAGTAGGGGATGAGCAGTTCTTC
J gene: TRBJ2-2; clone size: few; V gene: TRBV10-3; D gene: .; CDR3 protein: CARPGARWTGELFF; CDR3 DNA: TGTGCCCGGCCGGGGGCGAGATGGACCGGGGAGCTGTTTTTT
J gene: TRBJ2-1; clone size: .; V gene: TRBV6-1; D gene: .; CDR3 protein: CASSEALASYNEQFF; CDR3 DNA: TGTGCCAGCAGTGAAGCTTTGGCTTCCTACAATGAGCAGTTCTTC
J gene: TRBJ2-1; clone size: few; V gene: TRBV29-1; D gene: .; CDR3 protein: CSVEMTGISTYNEQFF; CDR3 DNA: TGCAGCGTTGAGATGACAGGTATTTCTACCTACAATGAGCAGTTCTTC
J gene: TRBJ1-1; clone size: few; V gene: TRBV12-3/TRBV12-4; D gene: .; CDR3 protein: CTSSDIWGRNTEAFF; CDR3 DNA: TGTACCAGCAGTGACATATGGGGGAGGAACACTGAAGCTTTCTTT
J gene: TRBJ2-7; clone size: many; V gene: TRBV18; D gene: .; CDR3 protein: CASSPDKSNYEQYF; CDR3 DNA: TGTGCCAGCTCACCTGACAAATCAAACTACGAGCAGTACTTC
J gene: TRBJ2-7; clone size: .; V gene: TRBV10-2; D gene: .; CDR3 protein: CASSRGLNEQYF; CDR3 DNA: TGCGCCAGCAGCCGGGGTCTCAACGAGCAGTACTTC
J gene: TRBJ2-1; clone size: .; V gene: TRBV4-1; D gene: TRBD2; CDR3 protein: CASSERLAGPYNEQFF; CDR3 DNA: TGCGCCAGCAGCGAGAGGCTAGCGGGCCCCTACAATGAGCAGTTCTTC
J gene: TRBJ2-2; clone size: .; V gene: TRBV6-9; D gene: .; CDR3 protein: CASSYEIRVLNTGELFF; CDR3 DNA: TGTGCCAGCAGTTATGAAATTCGGGTATTAAACACCGGGGAGCTGTTTTTT
J gene: TRBJ2-4; clone size: .; V gene: TRBV28; D gene: TRBD1; CDR3 protein: CASSLQGATKNIQYF; CDR3 DNA: TGTGCCAGCAGTTTGCAGGGGGCAACCAAAAACATTCAGTACTTC
J gene: TRBJ2-5; clone size: many; V gene: TRBV20-1; D gene: TRBD1; CDR3 protein: CSANRGQETQYF; CDR3 DNA: TGCAGTGCTAACAGGGGCCAAGAGACCCAGTACTTC
J gene: TRBJ2-2; clone size: few; V gene: TRBV6-2/TRBV6-3; D gene: .; CDR3 protein: CASSYSTSNTGELFF; CDR3 DNA: TGTGCCAGCAGTTACTCGACCAGTAACACCGGGGAGCTGTTTTTT
J gene: TRBJ2-7; clone size: .; V gene: TRBV20-1; D gene: TRBD2; CDR3 protein: CGARQRETPYEQYF; CDR3 DNA: TGCGGTGCTAGACAGCGGGAGACCCCCTACGAGCAGTACTTC
J gene: TRBJ2-1; clone size: many; V gene: TRBV18; D gene: TRBD2; CDR3 protein: CASSPTAGGTYNEQFF; CDR3 DNA: TGTGCCAGCTCACCTACGGCGGGGGGGACCTACAATGAGCAGTTCTTC
J gene: TRBJ1-2; clone size: many; V gene: TRBV28; D gene: .; CDR3 protein: CASSPQGQQYGYTF; CDR3 DNA: TGTGCCAGCAGTCCTCAAGGACAGCAATATGGCTACACCTTC
J gene: TRBJ2-5; clone size: many; V gene: TRBV2; D gene: .; CDR3 protein: CASVYRGRETQYF; CDR3 DNA: TGTGCCAGCGTTTATAGGGGCAGGGAGACCCAGTACTTC
J gene: TRBJ1-2; clone size: few; V gene: TRBV11-2; D gene: .; CDR3 protein: CASSRGGAEGGHTF; CDR3 DNA: TGTGCCAGCAGCAGGGGTGGTGCGGAGGGTGGCCACACCTTC
J gene: TRBJ2-7; clone size: few; V gene: TRBV11-3; D gene: .; CDR3 protein: CASSPRAGAEGQQYF; CDR3 DNA: TGTGCCAGCAGCCCCAGGGCAGGGGCGGAAGGCCAGCAGTACTTC
J gene: TRBJ2-7; clone size: few; V gene: TRBV5-1; D gene: TRBD1; CDR3 protein: CAGSLNTGESSYEQYF; CDR3 DNA: TGCGCCGGCAGCTTGAACACAGGGGAGTCTTCCTACGAGCAGTACTTC
J gene: TRBJ1-5; clone size: .; V gene: TRBV5-1; D gene: .; CDR3 protein: CASSFLGLDQPQHF; CDR3 DNA: TGCGCCAGCAGCTTTCTGGGACTTGATCAGCCCCAGCATTTT
J gene: TRBJ2-5; clone size: many; V gene: TRBV20-1; D gene: .; CDR3 protein: CSAGPWDKSQETQYF; CDR3 DNA: TGCAGTGCTGGACCCTGGGACAAATCCCAAGAGACCCAGTACTTC
J gene: TRBJ1-1; clone size: .; V gene: TRBV5-1; D gene: .; CDR3 protein: CASKWGGGMNTEAFF; CDR3 DNA: TGCGCCAGCAAGTGGGGCGGGGGGATGAACACTGAAGCTTTCTTT
J gene: TRBJ1-4; clone size: many; V gene: TRBV6-5; D gene: .; CDR3 protein: CASSYSILSLNEKLFF; CDR3 DNA: TGTGCCAGCAGTTACTCGATTTTGTCTCTTAATGAAAAACTGTTTTTT
J gene: TRBJ2-5; clone size: few; V gene: TRBV24-1; D gene: TRBD2; CDR3 protein: CATSDPGLAKETQYF; CDR3 DNA: TGTGCCACCAGTGACCCCGGACTAGCGAAGGAGACCCAGTACTTC
J gene: TRBJ1-1; clone size: few; V gene: TRBV7-9; D gene: .; CDR3 protein: CASSLALDTEAFF; CDR3 DNA: TGTGCCAGCAGCTTAGCTTTGGACACTGAAGCTTTCTTT
J gene: TRBJ2-7; clone size: many; V gene: TRBV7-2; D gene: .; CDR3 protein: CASSLVRGEQYF; CDR3 DNA: TGTGCCAGCAGCTTAGTTCGTGGCGAGCAGTACTTC
J gene: TRBJ1-1; clone size: many; V gene: TRBV27; D gene: .; CDR3 protein: CASSLDRGLNTEAFF; CDR3 DNA: TGTGCCAGCAGTTTAGATCGGGGGCTGAACACTGAAGCTTTCTTT
J gene: TRBJ1-2; clone size: .; V gene: TRBV19; D gene: .; CDR3 protein: CASSDGGSANYGYTF; CDR3 DNA: TGTGCCAGTAGTGACGGGGGCTCGGCTAACTATGGCTACACCTTC
J gene: TRBJ1-2; clone size: many; V gene: TRBV29-1; D gene: .; CDR3 protein: CSVVEAVYGYTF; CDR3 DNA: TGCAGCGTTGTGGAGGCCGTCTATGGCTACACCTTC
J gene: TRBJ1-5; clone size: many; V gene: TRBV2; D gene: TRBD1; CDR3 protein: CAVCPGQGVRLDQPQHF; CDR3 DNA: TGTGCAGTCTGCCCGGGACAGGGAGTAAGACTCGACCAGCCCCAGCATTTT
J gene: TRBJ2-1; clone size: .; V gene: TRBV15; D gene: .; CDR3 protein: CATSMLGDGHEQFF; CDR3 DNA: TGTGCCACCAGCATGTTGGGTGACGGCCATGAGCAGTTCTTC
J gene: TRBJ2-1; clone size: .; V gene: TRBV6-2/TRBV6-3; D gene: TRBD2; CDR3 protein: CASSDHPTQAGGGYNEQFF; CDR3 DNA: TGTGCCAGCAGTGACCACCCAACCCAGGCGGGAGGGGGGTACAATGAGCAGTTCTTC
J gene: TRBJ1-1; clone size: few; V gene: TRBV7-2; D gene: .; CDR3 protein: CASSSIGGFPEAFF; CDR3 DNA: TGTGCCAGCAGCTCCATTGGGGGATTCCCTGAAGCTTTCTTT
J gene: TRBJ1-1; clone size: few; V gene: TRBV19; D gene: .; CDR3 protein: CASSIRGTGRADTEAFF; CDR3 DNA: TGTGCCAGTAGTATCCGGGGAACTGGTCGGGCAGATACTGAAGCTTTCTTT
J gene: TRBJ2-3; clone size: many; V gene: TRBV12-3/TRBV12-4; D gene: TRBD2; CDR3 protein: CASVRLAATDTQYF; CDR3 DNA: TGTGCCAGCGTCAGACTAGCGGCCACAGATACGCAGTATTTT
J gene: TRBJ2-3; clone size: .; V gene: TRBV4-1; D gene: TRBD2; CDR3 protein: CASSQDKGLAGGKGTDTQYF; CDR3 DNA: TGCGCCAGCAGCCAAGATAAGGGGCTAGCGGGAGGGAAGGGCACAGATACGCAGTATTTT
J gene: TRBJ2-2; clone size: many; V gene: TRBV18; D gene: .; CDR3 protein: CASSPKTGNTGELFF; CDR3 DNA: TGTGCCAGCTCACCAAAGACAGGGAACACCGGGGAGCTGTTTTTT
J gene: TRBJ2-7; clone size: .; V gene: TRBV2; D gene: TRBD1; CDR3 protein: CAILGDRTYEQYF; CDR3 DNA: TGTGCCATATTAGGGGACAGGACCTACGAGCAGTACTTC
J gene: TRBJ2-7; clone size: few; V gene: TRBV7-2; D gene: .; CDR3 protein: CASSMSSLGQYF; CDR3 DNA: TGTGCCAGCAGCATGAGTTCTCTCGGGCAGTACTTC
J gene: TRBJ1-5; clone size: few; V gene: TRBV4-3; D gene: .; CDR3 protein: CASSRTVGGNQPQHF; CDR3 DNA: TGCGCCAGCAGCCGAACGGTGGGTGGCAATCAGCCCCAGCATTTT
J gene: TRBJ1-2; clone size: once; V gene: TRBV6-1; D gene: .; CDR3 protein: CASSARAGRQNYGYTF; CDR3 DNA: TGTGCCAGCAGTGCCCGTGCGGGACGCCAAAACTATGGCTACACCTTC
J gene: TRBJ2-2; clone size: few; V gene: TRBV10-3; D gene: .; CDR3 protein: CAISERTGSGTGELFF; CDR3 DNA: TGTGCCATCAGTGAGCGGACGGGCTCGGGCACCGGGGAGCTGTTTTTT
J gene: TRBJ1-2; clone size: few; V gene: TRBV29-1; D gene: TRBD1; CDR3 protein: CSALDRDYGYTF; CDR3 DNA: TGCAGCGCCCTGGACAGGGACTATGGCTACACCTTC
J gene: TRBJ1-1; clone size: .; V gene: TRBV20-1; D gene: .; CDR3 protein: CSARGPWGTEAFF; CDR3 DNA: TGCAGTGCCAGAGGTCCTTGGGGGACTGAAGCTTTCTTT
J gene: TRBJ2-5; clone size: many; V gene: TRBV20-1; D gene: TRBD2; CDR3 protein: CSARHPTSGRETQYF; CDR3 DNA: TGCAGTGCTAGACACCCGACTAGCGGGAGGGAGACCCAGTACTTC
J gene: TRBJ2-6; clone size: .; V gene: TRBV15; D gene: .; CDR3 protein: CATGLVPTGANVLTF; CDR3 DNA: TGTGCCACGGGACTCGTACCCACTGGGGCCAACGTCCTGACTTTC
J gene: TRBJ1-1; clone size: many; V gene: TRBV6-1; D gene: .; CDR3 protein: CASRWDFGTEAFF; CDR3 DNA: TGTGCCAGCAGGTGGGACTTTGGCACTGAAGCTTTCTTT
J gene: TRBJ2-7; clone size: many; V gene: TRBV28; D gene: .; CDR3 protein: CASRRGYHEQYF; CDR3 DNA: TGTGCCAGTCGAAGGGGGTACCACGAGCAGTACTTC
J gene: TRBJ2-1; clone size: many; V gene: TRBV6-2/TRBV6-3; D gene: .; CDR3 protein: CASSYTHGQIQTYNEQFF; CDR3 DNA: TGTGCCAGCAGTTACACCCACGGACAGATTCAAACCTACAATGAGCAGTTCTTC
J gene: TRBJ1-1; clone size: .; V gene: TRBV25-1; D gene: .; CDR3 protein: CASSLDPFAPEAFF; CDR3 DNA: TGTGCCAGCAGCCTTGACCCTTTCGCGCCTGAAGCTTTCTTT
J gene: TRBJ2-3; clone size: many; V gene: TRBV18; D gene: .; CDR3 protein: CASSPGRQDTQYF; CDR3 DNA: TGTGCCAGCTCACCAGGACGCCAAGATACGCAGTATTTT
J gene: TRBJ2-1; clone size: .; V gene: TRBV5-5; D gene: TRBD1; CDR3 protein: CASSLTGTVNEQFF; CDR3 DNA: TGTGCCAGCAGCCTGACAGGGACGGTAAATGAGCAGTTCTTC
J gene: TRBJ1-1; clone size: few; V gene: TRBV14; D gene: TRBD1; CDR3 protein: CASRALGQGMNTEAFF; CDR3 DNA: TGTGCCAGCAGAGCACTCGGACAGGGGATGAACACTGAAGCTTTCTTT
J gene: TRBJ1-2; clone size: few; V gene: TRBV27; D gene: .; CDR3 protein: CASSSYPTDTNYGYTF; CDR3 DNA: TGTGCCAGCAGTAGTTACCCGACAGACACTAACTATGGCTACACCTTC
J gene: TRBJ2-7; clone size: .; V gene: TRBV6-5; D gene: TRBD1; CDR3 protein: CASSYLTGNFYEQYF; CDR3 DNA: TGTGCCAGCAGTTACTTGACAGGGAACTTCTACGAGCAGTACTTC
J gene: TRBJ1-5; clone size: many; V gene: TRBV12-3/TRBV12-4; D gene: .; CDR3 protein: CASSLRVGASQPQHF; CDR3 DNA: TGTGCCAGCAGTTTACGTGTGGGGGCCAGTCAGCCCCAGCATTTT
J gene: TRBJ1-5; clone size: .; V gene: TRBV6-2/TRBV6-3; D gene: .; CDR3 protein: CASTNSQLGNQPQHF; CDR3 DNA: TGTGCCAGCACCAACAGCCAGTTAGGCAATCAGCCCCAGCATTTT
J gene: TRBJ1-4; clone size: .; V gene: TRBV29-1; D gene: .; CDR3 protein: CSVWTADNEKLFF; CDR3 DNA: TGCAGCGTTTGGACAGCGGATAATGAAAAACTGTTTTTT
J gene: TRBJ2-7; clone size: few; V gene: TRBV7-9; D gene: .; CDR3 protein: CASSLVGALYEQYF; CDR3 DNA: TGTGCCAGCAGCTTAGTGGGGGCCCTTTACGAGCAGTACTTC
J gene: TRBJ2-6; clone size: few; V gene: TRBV6-6; D gene: .; CDR3 protein: CASSYNGAGLSGANVLTF; CDR3 DNA: TGTGCCAGCAGTTACAACGGGGCGGGACTCTCTGGGGCCAACGTCCTGACTTTC